The sequence of this T cell receptor (beta chain) was determined in a study of Graves' ophthalmopathy and Graves' hyperthyroidism. Study-level results: As the model predicted ophthalmopathy progression, it achieved a sensitivity of less than 71% and a specificity of approximately 72%. Detection in blood was also observed for most expanded thyroid clonotypes above 0.001 frequency.

Amplification of the TCR beta CDR3 regions used RNA transcripts (as template). Second-round multiplex PCR came after first-round RT-PCR with HTBI primers. TCRdb recomputed calls from the multiplex PCR reads with MiXCR, one row per CDR3 protein. The sample contains 740,000 or so distinct CDR3 sequences, around 40% of which appear only once. This clonotype has more than one count but fewer than ten. Antigen specificity is unknown. The germline CDR1 and CDR2 sequences are WNHNN and SYGVQD (reference sequence). There are 14 residues in the CDR3. V shed 6 bases and J 3 bases; nucleotides not matched to a gene: 5. Reliance was placed on clinical symptoms, serum thyroxine, TRAb, thyroid ultrasound and orbital computed tomography for diagnosis. The PBMCs had their origin in roughly 9.4 ml of fresh peripheral blood.

Sequenced: peripheral blood. The source is an adult man with Graves' ophthalmopathy. The genes are TRBV10-1 and TRBJ2-7; 10 nucleotides match TRBD2. In DNA, the CDR3 is TGCGCCAGCAGCCTAGCGGGAGTTGGCTACGAGCAGTACTTC. This encodes CASSLAGVGYEQYF.